Sequencing of this T cell receptor beta chain was carried out in a study of Ad26.COV2.S vaccination and SARS-CoV-2 variants. Study context: Intramuscular Ad26.COV2.S doses were given once or twice, 56 days apart. Regarding the study as a whole: Substantial post-vaccination breadth of spike-specific CD8+ and CD4+ T cell responses was reported.

Sequencing used immunoSEQ multiplex PCR; TCRdb keeps in-frame clones, though not all of them. The sample shows some 330,000 clones, about nine tenths of them seen only once. The treatment denotes: 15 to 20 received Ad26.COV2.S at low or high dose, single or two shots; five or six received placebo; per-sample allocation not given. All samples were drawn on day 63, counting from the first vaccine or placebo injection. Germline V gene data show CDR1 as SGHVS and CDR2 as FQNEAQ. The V and J ends lost 4 bases and 1 base respectively, with 17 bases between them. This CDR3 is built from 17 residues. A remark on this clone: The antigen remains unidentified.

The receptor's source is a person between 18 and 59 years old who received the Ad26.COV2.S COVID-19 vaccine or a placebo. Sequenced material: peripheral blood, taken in a trial of Ad26.COV2.S vaccine versus placebo. The chain has TRBV7-8 and TRBJ1-5, with TRBD1 as a possible D gene (5 bases). In DNA, the CDR3 is TGTGCCAGCAGCTCCATGAGGCGGGACGGAAGCAATCAGCCCCAGCATTTT. This sequence encodes CASSSMRRDGSNQPQHF.